The clone carrying this T cell receptor beta chain was seen just once. CDR1 is ENHRY, CDR2 SYGVKD, per germline. This CDR3 has 13 amino acids. The V gene lost 4 bases and the J gene lost 6 bases, with 13 bases spanning the gap. The sample is drawn from a study of CD8 T cells in Susac syndrome. Random hexamers served to reverse transcribe roughly 0.45 to 1 ug RNA. The CDR3 of TCR beta was amplified by immunoSEQ multiplex PCR across 54 Vbeta and 13 Jbeta. Each CDR3 protein gets one entry after TCRdb re-called the immunoSEQ multiplex PCR reads with MiXCR. Of around 170,000 distinct CDR3 sequences in the sample, almost 96% are singletons; the top ten hold around 0.092%.

The clonotype comes from a human donor with Susac syndrome. The sequenced material came from CD4+ T cells from PBMCs. V is TRBV10-3 and J is TRBJ2-7, with D possibly being TRBD1 (5 bases). CDR3 loop: CAISVRELGEQYF. The CDR3 DNA follows: TGTGCCATCAGTGTCAGGGAATTGGGCGAGCAGTACTTC.